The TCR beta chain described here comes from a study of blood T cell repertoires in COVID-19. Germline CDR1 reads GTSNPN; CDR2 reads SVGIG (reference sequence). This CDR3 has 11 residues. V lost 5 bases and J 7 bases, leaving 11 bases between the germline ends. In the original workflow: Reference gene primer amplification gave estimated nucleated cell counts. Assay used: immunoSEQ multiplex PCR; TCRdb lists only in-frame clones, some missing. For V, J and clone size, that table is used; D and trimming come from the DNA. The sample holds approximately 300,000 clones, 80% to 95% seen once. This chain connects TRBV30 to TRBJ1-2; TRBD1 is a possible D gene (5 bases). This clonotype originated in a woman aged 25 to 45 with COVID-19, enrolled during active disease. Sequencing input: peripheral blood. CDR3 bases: TGTGCCTGGGGGGGAGGTGGTGGCTACACCTTC. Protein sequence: CAWGGGGGYTF.